This paragraph covers one T cell receptor (beta chain) sequence. The data belong to a study of T cells in Graves' hyperthyroidism and ophthalmopathy. The source material, RNA transcripts, was used to amplify TCR beta CDR3 regions. Primed by the HTBI set, a first-round RT-PCR was run on the TCR CDR3. Via MiXCR, TCRdb re-called the multiplex PCR reads, giving one row per CDR3 protein. The repertoire has roughly 360,000 distinct CDR3 sequences, approximately 12% of them found once; the top ten carry about 20%. This receptor was obtained from a man aged 25-45 years with Graves' hyperthyroidism that later progressed to Graves' ophthalmopathy. Source material: blood.

CDR3 sequence reads: CASRETGTFYEQYF. The CDR3 nucleotides are TGTGCCAGCAGGGAGACAGGGACCTTCTACGAGCAGTACTTC. The J gene is TRBJ2-7, the V gene TRBV11-2; 7 nucleotides agree with TRBD1. V lost 6 bases to trimming and J lost 3 bases; unmatched junction nucleotides: 8. The CDR3 spans 14 residues. Germline V CDR1 and CDR2: SGHAT, FQNNGV.